This T cell receptor (beta chain) was profiled in a study of Graves' ophthalmopathy and Graves' hyperthyroidism. Per germline, CDR1 SGHVS and CDR2 FQNEAQ. The CDR3 totals 16 residues. This clonotype showed up just once. The junction shows a germline mismatch at one end, possibly a read error. Having ophthalmopathy, the donors showed moderate-to-severe activity, CAS ≥3 and NOSPECS ≥4, with disease lasting under 3 months. Beta-chain TCR CDR3 regions were amplified from RNA transcripts. RT-PCR with HTBI primers came first, then second-round multiplex PCR. TCRdb called the multiplex PCR reads again in MiXCR, with one record for every CDR3 protein. The sample holds under 350,000 distinct CDR3 sequences; roughly 16% are singletons and the top ten take 9% to 15%.

Sequenced input: peripheral blood. The V call is TRBV7-8, the J call TRBJ2-7; D is undetermined. The sequence derives from an adult man with Graves' ophthalmopathy. In DNA, the CDR3 is TGTGCCAGCAACTTAAATCCCGGTAGCCCCTCCTACGAGCAGTACTTC. Translating it yields CASNLNPGSPSYEQYF.